The 3 T cell receptor beta chains presented below share a single source sample, sequenced in a study of early T cells in non-severe SARS-CoV-2 infection. TCRdb used MiXCR to reprocess the 5' RACE reads, holding one entry per CDR3 protein. The sample has about 57,000 distinct CDR3 sequences, roughly 10% seen once; the top ten hold roughly 8%. The specimen was whole blood. The receptors were sampled from an adult who was a healthcare worker with PCR-confirmed SARS-CoV-2 infection or an uninfected control (not recorded which).

The DNA of the CDR3 is TGCAGCGTTGAAGATCGAAGCGGACCCACAGATACGCAGTATTTT. Amino acid sequence: CSVEDRSGPTDTQYF. V usage is TRBV29-1 and J usage is TRBJ2-3; D is possibly TRBD2 (5 bases). The CDR3 contains 15 residues. V was pared by 0 bases and J by 2 bases, with 12 bases between. The germline gives CDR1 SQVTM, CDR2 ANQGSEA.

This clonotype was picked up a small number of times. This chain connects TRBV5-1 to TRBJ2-2; 9 nucleotides agree with TRBD2. The J segment lost 7 bases and the V segment lost 6 bases, leaving 7 bases of the junction unmatched. The CDR3 has 14 amino acids. Germline V gene data show CDR1 as SGHRS and CDR2 as YFSETQ. CDR3 in amino acids: CASTREGRSGELFF. DNA of the CDR3: TGCGCCAGCACGCGGGAGGGAAGAAGCGGGGAGCTGTTTTTT.

There are a few counts of this clonotype. This rearrangement joins TRBV6-2 or TRBV6-3 to TRBJ1-1; D is ambiguous. V lost 7 bases and J 5 bases, leaving 11 bases between the germline ends. This CDR3 region has 12 residues. CDR1 and CDR2 (germline): MNHEY, SVGEGT. The CDR3 bases are TGTGCCAGCACCTTGCTGGGGACTGAAGCTTTCTTT. Its protein product is CASTLLGTEAFF.